This section outlines one T cell receptor beta chain sequence together with its context. The entry originates in a study of blood T cell repertoires in COVID-19. The CDR3 is 13 residues long. V was shortened by 2 bases and J by 7 bases, with 9 bases between the two germline ends. Germline V gene sequence: CDR1 SGHAT, CDR2 FQNNGV. Measured with immunoSEQ multiplex PCR; TCRdb has only the in-frame clones, and not every one. The repertoire has about 280,000 clones, about 90% of them found once; the top ten carry about 11%. The V gene is TRBV11-2, the J gene TRBJ2-1; the D is unclear. The receptor's source is a woman aged 30 to 39 with COVID-19, enrolled during active disease. Sample: peripheral blood. CDR3 region: CASSLFLLNEQFF. Written as DNA, the CDR3 is TGTGCCAGCAGCTTATTCTTACTGAATGAGCAGTTCTTC.